The clone carrying this T cell receptor beta chain was detected ten times or more. Its matching antigen is unknown. Each patient went into thyroid surgery without having received any treatment. This record comes from a study of metastatic and nonmetastatic thyroid tumors. Study information: Across blood and tumor or nodule tissue, repertoires from malignant and benign thyroid patients were compared with one another. General observations from the study: Malignant tumors reportedly showed significantly higher TCR beta diversity than benign nodules in both blood and tumor.

The CDR3 loop spans 13 amino acids. With 6 bases removed from V and 6 bases from J, the gap between germline ends came to 11 bases. CDR1 is SNHLY, CDR2 FYNNEI, per germline. Original data processing: The authors used CDR3 differences across clinicopathological groups to build a distant-metastasis classifier for papillary thyroid cancer. TCRdb re-called the PCR reads with MiXCR. The V and J calls and clone size are TCRdb's, not the authors'. The sample yields some 18,000 clones, roughly 22% seen once. This TCR was sampled from a male donor with papillary thyroid cancer or a benign thyroid nodule (not recorded which). Some clones in this sample may be carry-over from other donors' samples. Specimen: tumor tissue. The gene calls are TRBV2 and TRBJ2-2; the D gene is possibly TRBD1 (6 bases). DNA for the CDR3: TGTGCCAGCAGCGAACAGGGTTCCGGGGAGCTGTTTTTT. This encodes CASSEQGSGELFF.